One sample yielded the 6 T cell receptor beta chains listed below, sequenced in a study of T cells in localized non-small cell lung cancer. Method: immunoSEQ multiplex PCR; TCRdb's copy keeps in-frame clones and lacks some. There are tens of thousands of clones in the sample; 70% to 90% occur only once, and 20% to 25% lies in the top ten. The source material was peripheral blood, sampled before any cancer treatment. Receptor source: a man aged 40 to 70 with stage I squamous cell lung carcinoma.

The chain is built from TRBV5-6 and TRBJ2-1; a possible D gene is TRBD1 (5 bases). Trimming took off 3 bases at V and 6 bases at J, with 13 bases between the two ends. The CDR3 covers 14 residues. CDR1 SGHDT and CDR2 YYEEEE come from the germline V gene. The CDR3 is CASSSQNRFNEQFF. DNA for the CDR3: TGTGCCAGCAGCTCCCAGAACAGGTTCAATGAGCAGTTCTTC. The complete variable domain, with remaining parts taken from reference TRBV5-6 and TRBJ2-1, reads DAGVTQSPTHLIKTRGQQVTLRCSPKSGHDTVSWYQQALGQGPQFIFQYYEEEERQRGNFPDRFSGHQFPNYSSELNVNALLLGDSALYLCASSSQNRFNEQFFGPGTRLTVL.

This chain connects TRBV19 to TRBJ2-3; D may match TRBD1 or TRBD2 (5 bases each). V lost 6 bases to trimming and J lost 3 bases, with 13 bases between them. Germline V gene sequence: CDR1 LNHDA, CDR2 SQIVND (reference sequence). The CDR3 consists of 14 residues. The CDR3 DNA reads TGTGCCAGTAGGGGGACCTTCTCTACAGATACGCAGTATTTT. This sequence encodes CASRGTFSTDTQYF.

This sequence joins TRBV9 and TRBJ2-1, with TRBD2 matching over 8 bases. The CDR3 sequence is 13 residues long. V lost 1 base and J lost 10; bases outside the gene matches: 4. Germline CDR1 reads SGDLS; CDR2 reads YYNGEE. The CDR3 nucleotides are TGTGCCAGCAGCGTATTAAGCGGGAGCGAGCAGTTCTTC. Its translation: CASSVLSGSEQFF.

V and J are TRBV7-2 and TRBJ2-3; a weak D match, TRBD2 (6 bases). The CDR3 runs 13 residues. Germline V gene sequence: CDR1 SGHTA, CDR2 FQGNSA. The V end was cut by 2 bases, the J end by 4 bases, with 7 bases between. CDR3 region: CASSLKRADTQYF. CDR3 sequence (DNA): TGTGCCAGCAGCTTAAAGCGGGCAGATACGCAGTATTTT.

The CDR3 loop is CASSLRGEGEKLFF. CDR3 sequence (DNA): TGTGCCAGCAGCTTGAGGGGCGAAGGTGAAAAACTGTTTTTT. This rearrangement joins TRBV7-6 to TRBJ1-4; D is perhaps TRBD1 (5 bases). Trimming stripped 3 bases from V and 7 bases from J, with 12 bases between. The CDR3 runs to 14 residues. CDR1 and CDR2 from the germline V gene are SGHVS and FNYEAQ.

V is TRBV7-2 and J is TRBJ2-7, with 7 positions matching TRBD1. From germline, CDR1 is SGHTA and CDR2 FQGNSA. V lost 5 bases and J lost 2; bases outside the gene matches: 12. The CDR3 sequence is 16 residues long. The CDR3 sequence is CASSTQGGASTYEQYF. The CDR3 region has the DNA TGTGCCAGCAGCACCCAAGGGGGCGCGAGTACCTACGAGCAGTACTTC.